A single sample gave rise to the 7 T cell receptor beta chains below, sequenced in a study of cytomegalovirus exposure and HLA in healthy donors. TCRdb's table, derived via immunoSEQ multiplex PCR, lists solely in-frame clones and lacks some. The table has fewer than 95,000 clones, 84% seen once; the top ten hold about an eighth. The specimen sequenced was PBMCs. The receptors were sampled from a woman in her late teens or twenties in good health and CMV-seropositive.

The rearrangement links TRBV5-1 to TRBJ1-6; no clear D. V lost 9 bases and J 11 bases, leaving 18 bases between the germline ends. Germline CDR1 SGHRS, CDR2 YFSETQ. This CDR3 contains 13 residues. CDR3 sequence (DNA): TGCGCCACCGAGAACGGGAAGAGGCCACCCCTCCACTTT. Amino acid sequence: CATENGKRPPLHF.

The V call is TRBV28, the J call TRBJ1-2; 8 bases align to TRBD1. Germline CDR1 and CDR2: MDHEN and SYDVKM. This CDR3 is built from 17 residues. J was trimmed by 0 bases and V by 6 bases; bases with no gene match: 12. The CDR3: CASSREFATGANYGYTF. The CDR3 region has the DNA TGTGCCAGCAGCCGAGAGTTCGCGACAGGGGCTAACTATGGCTACACCTTC.

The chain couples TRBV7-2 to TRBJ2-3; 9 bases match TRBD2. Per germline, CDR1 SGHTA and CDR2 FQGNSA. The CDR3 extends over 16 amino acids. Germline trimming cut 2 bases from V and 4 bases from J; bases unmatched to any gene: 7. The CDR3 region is CASSLYGGGVPDTQYF. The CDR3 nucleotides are TGTGCCAGCAGCTTATACGGCGGGGGGGTCCCAGATACGCAGTATTTT.

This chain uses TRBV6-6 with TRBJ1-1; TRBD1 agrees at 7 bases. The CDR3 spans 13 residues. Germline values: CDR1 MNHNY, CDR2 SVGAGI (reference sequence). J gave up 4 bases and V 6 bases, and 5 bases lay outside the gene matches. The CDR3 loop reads CASSVQGGTEAFF. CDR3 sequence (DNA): TGTGCCAGCAGCGTCCAGGGGGGCACTGAAGCTTTCTTT.

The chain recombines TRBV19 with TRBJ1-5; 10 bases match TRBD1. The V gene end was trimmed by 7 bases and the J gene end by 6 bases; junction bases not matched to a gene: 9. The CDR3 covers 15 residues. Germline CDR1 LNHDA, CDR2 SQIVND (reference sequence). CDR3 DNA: TGTGCCAGTAAAGGTGACAGGGGGCTTGGTCAGCCCCAGCATTTT. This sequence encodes CASKGDRGLGQPQHF.

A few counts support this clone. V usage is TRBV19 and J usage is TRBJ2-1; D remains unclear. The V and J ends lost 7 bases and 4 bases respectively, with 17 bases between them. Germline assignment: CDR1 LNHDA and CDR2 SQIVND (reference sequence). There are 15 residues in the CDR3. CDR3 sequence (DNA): TGTGCCAGTACCCCGTTTGAGGCCCCTTACAATGAGCAGTTCTTC. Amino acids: CASTPFEAPYNEQFF. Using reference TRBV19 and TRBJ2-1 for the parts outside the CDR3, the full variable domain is DGGITQSPKYLFRKEGQNVTLSCEQNLNHDAMYWYRQDPGQGLRLIYYSQIVNDFQKGDIAEGYSVSREKKESFPLTVTSAQKNPTAFYLCASTPFEAPYNEQFFGPGTRLTVL.

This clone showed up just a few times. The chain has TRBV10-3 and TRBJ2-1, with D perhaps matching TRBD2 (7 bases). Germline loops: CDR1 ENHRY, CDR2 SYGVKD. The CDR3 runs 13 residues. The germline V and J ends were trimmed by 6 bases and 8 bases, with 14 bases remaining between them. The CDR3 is CAIRTPGGDEQFF. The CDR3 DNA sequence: TGTGCCATCAGGACCCCGGGGGGCGATGAGCAGTTCTTC.